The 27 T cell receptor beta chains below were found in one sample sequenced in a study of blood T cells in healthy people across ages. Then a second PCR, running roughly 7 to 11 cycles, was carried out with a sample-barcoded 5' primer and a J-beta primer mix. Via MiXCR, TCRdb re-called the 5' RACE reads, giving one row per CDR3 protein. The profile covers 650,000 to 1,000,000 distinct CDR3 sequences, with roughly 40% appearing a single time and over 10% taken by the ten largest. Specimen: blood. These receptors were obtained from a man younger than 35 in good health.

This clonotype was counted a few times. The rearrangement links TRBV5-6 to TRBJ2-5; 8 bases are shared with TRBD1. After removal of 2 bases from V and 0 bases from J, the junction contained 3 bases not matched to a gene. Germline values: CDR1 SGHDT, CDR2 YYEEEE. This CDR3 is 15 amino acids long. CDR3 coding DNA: TGTGCCAGCAGCTTTTTGGACAGGGACCAAGAGACCCAGTACTTC. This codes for CASSFLDRDQETQYF.

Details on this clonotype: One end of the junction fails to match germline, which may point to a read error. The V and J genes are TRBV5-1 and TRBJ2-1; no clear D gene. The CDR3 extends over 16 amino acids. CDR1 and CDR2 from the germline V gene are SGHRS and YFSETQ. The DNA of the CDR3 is TGCGCCAGCAACTTGCCCCGGTCAGTACCCTACAATGAGCAGTTCTTC. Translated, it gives CASNLPRSVPYNEQFF.

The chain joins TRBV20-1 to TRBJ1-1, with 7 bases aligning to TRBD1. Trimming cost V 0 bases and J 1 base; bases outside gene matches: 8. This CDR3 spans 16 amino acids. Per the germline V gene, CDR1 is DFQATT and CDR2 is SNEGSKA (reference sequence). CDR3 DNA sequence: TGCAGTGCTAGAGATTCGGGACAGCTCCCGAACACTGAAGCTTTCTTT. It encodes CSARDSGQLPNTEAFF.

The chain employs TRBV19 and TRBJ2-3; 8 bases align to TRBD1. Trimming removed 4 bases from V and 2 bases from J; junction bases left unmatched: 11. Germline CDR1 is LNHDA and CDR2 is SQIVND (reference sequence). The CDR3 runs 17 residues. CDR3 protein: CASSRPKGQAITDTQYF. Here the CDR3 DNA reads TGTGCCAGTAGTAGACCCAAGGGACAGGCGATCACAGATACGCAGTATTTT.

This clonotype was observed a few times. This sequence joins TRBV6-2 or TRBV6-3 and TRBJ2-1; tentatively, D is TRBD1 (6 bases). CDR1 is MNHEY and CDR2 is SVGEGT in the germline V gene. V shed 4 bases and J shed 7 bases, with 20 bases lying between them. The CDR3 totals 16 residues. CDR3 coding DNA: TGTGCCAGCAGTTCAGTCCACAGGGCTCTAGGAAATGAGCAGTTCTTC. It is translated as CASSSVHRALGNEQFF.

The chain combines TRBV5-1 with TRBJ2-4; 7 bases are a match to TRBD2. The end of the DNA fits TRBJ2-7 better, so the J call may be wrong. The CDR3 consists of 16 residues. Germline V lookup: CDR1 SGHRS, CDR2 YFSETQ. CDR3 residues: CASSLLIRGGVDEQYF. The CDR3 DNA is TGCGCCAGCAGCTTGTTAATTCGCGGGGGAGTAGACGAGCAGTACTTC.

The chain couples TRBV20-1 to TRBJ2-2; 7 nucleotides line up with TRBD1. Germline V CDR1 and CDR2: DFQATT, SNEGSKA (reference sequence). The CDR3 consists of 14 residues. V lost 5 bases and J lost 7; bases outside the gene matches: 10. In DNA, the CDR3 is TGCAGTGCTTACAGGGGACGAGTGGGCGGGGAGCTGTTTTTT. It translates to CSAYRGRVGGELFF.

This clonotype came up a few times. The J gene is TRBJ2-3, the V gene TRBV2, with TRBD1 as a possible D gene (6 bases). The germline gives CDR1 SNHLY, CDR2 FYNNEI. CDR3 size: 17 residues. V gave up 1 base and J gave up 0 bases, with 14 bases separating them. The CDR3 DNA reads TGTGCCAGCAGTGAAGTTGGGGCAGGGGCAAGCACAGATACGCAGTATTTT. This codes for CASSEVGAGASTDTQYF.

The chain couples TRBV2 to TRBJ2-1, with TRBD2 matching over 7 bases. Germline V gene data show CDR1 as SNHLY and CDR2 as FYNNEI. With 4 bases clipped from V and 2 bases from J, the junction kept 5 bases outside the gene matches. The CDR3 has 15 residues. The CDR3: CASSGSGTPYNEQFF. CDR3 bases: TGTGCCAGCAGTGGAAGCGGGACCCCCTACAATGAGCAGTTCTTC.

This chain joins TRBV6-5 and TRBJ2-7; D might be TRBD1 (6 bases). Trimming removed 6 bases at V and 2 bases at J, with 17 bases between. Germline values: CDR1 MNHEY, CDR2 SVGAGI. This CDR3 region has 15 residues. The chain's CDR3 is CASRKGHSMTYEQYF. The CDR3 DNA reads TGTGCCAGCAGGAAGGGACATAGCATGACCTACGAGCAGTACTTC.

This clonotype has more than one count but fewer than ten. The CDR3, as DNA: TGTGCCAGCAGTTTGGGAGGGGCCGGTACCGGCACTGAAGCTTTCTTT. It is translated as CASSLGGAGTGTEAFF. The chain couples TRBV12-3 or TRBV12-4 to TRBJ1-1; D might be TRBD1 (5 bases). Trimming took 3 bases from V and 4 from J, leaving 18 bases between them. The CDR3 runs to 16 residues.

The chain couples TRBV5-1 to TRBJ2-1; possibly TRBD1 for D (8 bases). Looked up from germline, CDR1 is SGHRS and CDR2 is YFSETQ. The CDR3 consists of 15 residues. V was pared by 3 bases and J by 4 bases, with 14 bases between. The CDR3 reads CASSSTGGDYNEQFF. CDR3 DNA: TGCGCCAGCAGCTCCACAGGGGGGGATTACAATGAGCAGTTCTTC.

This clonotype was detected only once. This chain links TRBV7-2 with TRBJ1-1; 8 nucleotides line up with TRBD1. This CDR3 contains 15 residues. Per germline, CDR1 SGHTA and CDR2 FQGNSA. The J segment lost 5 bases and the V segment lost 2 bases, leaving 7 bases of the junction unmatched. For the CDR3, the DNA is TGTGCCAGCAGCTTAACAGGGGGAATAGGGACTGAAGCTTTCTTT. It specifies CASSLTGGIGTEAFF. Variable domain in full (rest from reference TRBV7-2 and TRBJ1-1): GAGVSQSPSNKVTEKGKDVELRCDPISGHTALYWYRQSLGQGLEFLIYFQGNSAPDKSGLPSDRFSAERTGGSVSTLTIQRTQQEDSAVYLCASSLTGGIGTEAFFGQGTRLTVV.

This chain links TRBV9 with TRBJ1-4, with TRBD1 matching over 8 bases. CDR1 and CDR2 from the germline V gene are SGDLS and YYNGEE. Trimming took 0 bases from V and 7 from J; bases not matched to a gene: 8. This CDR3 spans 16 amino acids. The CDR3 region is CASSVDRGDFGEKLFF. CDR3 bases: TGTGCCAGCAGCGTAGACAGGGGGGATTTCGGTGAAAAACTGTTTTTT. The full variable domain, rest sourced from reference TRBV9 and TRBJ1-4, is DSGVTQTPKHLITATGQRVTLRCSPRSGDLSVYWYQQSLDQGLQFLIQYYNGEERAKGNILERFSAQQFPDLHSELNLSSLELGDSALYFCASSVDRGDFGEKLFFGSGTQLSVL.

Written as DNA, the CDR3 is TGTGCCAGCAGTGCCGAGGGACAGGGGCACTACAATGAGCAGTTCTTC. Protein product: CASSAEGQGHYNEQFF. The rearrangement joins TRBV6-1 to TRBJ2-1; TRBD1 matches at 10 bases. The germline CDR1 and CDR2 sequences are MNHNS and SASEGT. V was pared by 4 bases and J by 3 bases, with 6 bases of the junction left unmatched. The length of the CDR3 is 16 residues.

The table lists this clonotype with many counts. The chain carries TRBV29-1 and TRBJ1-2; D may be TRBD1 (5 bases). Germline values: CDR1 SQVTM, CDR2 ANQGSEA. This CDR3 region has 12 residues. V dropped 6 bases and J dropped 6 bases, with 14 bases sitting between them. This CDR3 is CSVSDSQDGYTF. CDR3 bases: TGCAGCGTAAGCGACAGTCAGGATGGCTACACCTTC.

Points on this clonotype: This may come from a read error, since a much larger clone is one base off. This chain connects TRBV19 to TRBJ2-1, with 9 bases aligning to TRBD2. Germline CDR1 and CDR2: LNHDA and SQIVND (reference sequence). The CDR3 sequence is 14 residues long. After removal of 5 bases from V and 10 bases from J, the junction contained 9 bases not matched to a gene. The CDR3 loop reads CASSQAGGSYEQFF. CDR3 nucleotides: TGTGCCAGTAGTCAAGCGGGGGGATCCTACGAGCAGTTCTTC. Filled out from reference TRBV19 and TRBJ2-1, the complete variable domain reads DGGITQSPKYLFRKEGQNVTLSCEQNLNHDAMYWYRQDPGQGLRLIYYSQIVNDFQKGDIAEGYSVSREKKESFPLTVTSAQKNPTAFYLCASSQAGGSYEQFFGPGTRLTVL.

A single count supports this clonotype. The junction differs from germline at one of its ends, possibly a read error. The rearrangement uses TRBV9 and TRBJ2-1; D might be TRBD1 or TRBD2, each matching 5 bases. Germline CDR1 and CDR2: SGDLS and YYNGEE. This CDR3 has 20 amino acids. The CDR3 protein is CASSVADNRLAGISYNGQFF. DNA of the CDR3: TGTGCCAGCAGCGTAGCGGATAACAGGCTTGCGGGCATTTCCTACAATGGGCAGTTCTTC.

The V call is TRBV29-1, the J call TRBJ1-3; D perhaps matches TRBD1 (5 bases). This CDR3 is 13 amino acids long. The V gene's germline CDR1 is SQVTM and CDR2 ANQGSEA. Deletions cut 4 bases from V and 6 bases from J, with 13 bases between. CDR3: CSVGPRELNTIYF. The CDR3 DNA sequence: TGCAGCGTTGGACCCAGGGAATTAAACACCATATATTTT. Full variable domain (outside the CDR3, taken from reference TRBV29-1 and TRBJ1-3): SAVISQKPSRDICQRGTSLTIQCQVDSQVTMMFWYRQQPGQSLTLIATANQGSEATYESGFVIDKFPISRPNLTFSTLTVSNMSPEDSSIYLCSVGPRELNTIYFGEGSWLTVV.

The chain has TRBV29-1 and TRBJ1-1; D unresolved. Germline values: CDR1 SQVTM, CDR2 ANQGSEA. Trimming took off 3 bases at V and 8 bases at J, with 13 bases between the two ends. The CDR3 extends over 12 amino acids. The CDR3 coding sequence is TGCAGCGTTGAGTGGCAGAATATCGAAGCTTTCTTT. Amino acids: CSVEWQNIEAFF.

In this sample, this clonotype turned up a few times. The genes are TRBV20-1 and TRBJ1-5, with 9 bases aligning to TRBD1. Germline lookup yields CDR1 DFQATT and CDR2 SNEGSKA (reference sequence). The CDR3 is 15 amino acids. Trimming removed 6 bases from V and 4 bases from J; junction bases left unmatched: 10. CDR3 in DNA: TGCAGTGCCCTCCGGGACAGGGTTACTAATCAGCCCCAGCATTTT. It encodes CSALRDRVTNQPQHF.

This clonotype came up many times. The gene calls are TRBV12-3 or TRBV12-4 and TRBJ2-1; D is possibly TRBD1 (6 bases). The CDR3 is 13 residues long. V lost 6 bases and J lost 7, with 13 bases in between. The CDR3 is CASRRTDLNEQFF. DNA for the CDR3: TGTGCCAGCAGACGGACAGATTTGAATGAGCAGTTCTTC.

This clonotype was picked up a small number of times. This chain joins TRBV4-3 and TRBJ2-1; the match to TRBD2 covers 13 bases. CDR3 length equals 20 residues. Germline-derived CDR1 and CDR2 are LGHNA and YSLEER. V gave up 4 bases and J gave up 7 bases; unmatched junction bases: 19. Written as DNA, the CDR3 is TGCGCCAGCAGCCCCCGGACTAGCGGGGGACCACTCCCTAATAGAAATGAGCAGTTCTTC. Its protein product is CASSPRTSGGPLPNRNEQFF.

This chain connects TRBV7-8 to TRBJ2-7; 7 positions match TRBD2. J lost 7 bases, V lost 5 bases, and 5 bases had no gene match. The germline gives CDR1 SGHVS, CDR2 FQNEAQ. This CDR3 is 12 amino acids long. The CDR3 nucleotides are TGTGCCAGCAGCCATCCGGGACTAGAGCAGTACTTC. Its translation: CASSHPGLEQYF.

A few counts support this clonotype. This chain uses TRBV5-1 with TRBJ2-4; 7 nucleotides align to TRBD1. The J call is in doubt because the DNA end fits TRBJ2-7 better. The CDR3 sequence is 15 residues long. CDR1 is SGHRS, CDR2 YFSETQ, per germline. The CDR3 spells CASSLALQGYHEQYF. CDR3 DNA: TGCGCCAGCAGCTTGGCTCTACAGGGGTATCACGAGCAGTACTTC.

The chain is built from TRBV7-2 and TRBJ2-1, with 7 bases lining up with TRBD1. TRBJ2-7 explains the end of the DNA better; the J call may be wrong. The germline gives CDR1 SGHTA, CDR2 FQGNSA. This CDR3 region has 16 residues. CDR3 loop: CASSARQGFSYNEQYF. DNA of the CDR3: TGTGCCAGCAGCGCCCGACAGGGTTTCTCCTACAATGAGCAGTACTTC.

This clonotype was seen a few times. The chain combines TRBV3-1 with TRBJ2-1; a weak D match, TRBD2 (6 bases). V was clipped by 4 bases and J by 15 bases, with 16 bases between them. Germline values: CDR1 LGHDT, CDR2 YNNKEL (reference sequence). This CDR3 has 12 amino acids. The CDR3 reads CASSRGTSPGFF. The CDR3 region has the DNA TGTGCCAGCAGCCGAGGGACTTCTCCTGGGTTCTTC.